This T cell receptor beta chain was sequenced in a study of PD-L1 blockade in urothelial cancer. The wider study: Blood analyses occurred 3 weeks (second dose) and 6 weeks post treatment start.

Clones were read by immunoSEQ multiplex PCR, and TCRdb kept only the in-frame ones, dropping some. The sample records some 75,000 clones, approximately 90% being singletons. Only one count was recorded for this clone. Time point meaning: peripheral blood 6 weeks after treatment start. For each patient, 1 to 8 samples were obtained, pretreatment and on-treatment. The source of this sequence is a woman older than 75 with urothelial cancer. The sample in question was PBMCs, obtained around atezolizumab (anti-PD-L1) treatment.

The chain's CDR3 is CSVGIGAGEKLFF. In nucleotides, the CDR3 is TGCAGCGTTGGGATAGGAGCGGGAGAAAAACTGTTTTTT. The J gene is TRBJ1-4, the V gene TRBV29-1; D is uncertain. The CDR3 loop spans 13 amino acids. Trimming cost V 4 bases and J 8 bases, with 14 bases left between them. Germline CDR1 and CDR2: SQVTM and ANQGSEA. Full variable domain (outside the CDR3, taken from reference TRBV29-1 and TRBJ1-4): SAVISQKPSRDICQRGTSLTIQCQVDSQVTMMFWYRQQPGQSLTLIATANQGSEATYESGFVIDKFPISRPNLTFSTLTVSNMSPEDSSIYLCSVGIGAGEKLFFGSGTQLSVL.